This is a list of T cell receptor beta chains from one sample in a study of T cells after yellow fever vaccination. TCRdb called the 5' RACE reads again in MiXCR, with one record for every CDR3 protein. The sample includes hundreds of thousands of distinct CDR3 sequences, more than 3% of them seen just once. The sequences come from PBMCs, collected on the day of the yellow fever booster vaccination. The receptors originated from a man aged 18 to 35 who received the YFV17D yellow fever vaccine. The CDR3 runs from the conserved cysteine through the conserved F or W. D genes are given only for firm matches. Clone size is shown for a subset of rows, as once, few, many or a class of expanded clone.

d_gene,abundance,j_gene,v_gene,CDR3nt,CDR3aa
TRBD1,few,TRBJ2-7,TRBV10-3,TGTGCCATCAGTGAGTATGGGACAGGTTCCTACGAGCAGTACTTC,CAISEYGTGSYEQYF
.,.,TRBJ2-1,TRBV7-2,TGTGCCAGCAGCTTAGTAAGTTCGACTGAGCAGTTCTTC,CASSLVSSTEQFF
.,many,TRBJ2-2,TRBV25-1,TGTGCCAGCGGTTCCGTGGGAGGGGGCGAGATCGGGGAGCTGTTTTTT,CASGSVGGGEIGELFF
.,.,TRBJ2-5,TRBV7-2,TGTGCCAGCAGCTCCTCTAACCAAGAGACCCAGTACTTC,CASSSSNQETQYF
TRBD2,many,TRBJ2-2,TRBV10-3,TGTGCCATCAGCGAAACTAGCGGTGATGGCGGGGAGCTGTTTTTT,CAISETSGDGGELFF
.,many,TRBJ2-1,TRBV10-3,TGTGCCATCAGTGCGGGGGCGAGGGGCTACAATGAGCAGTTCTTC,CAISAGARGYNEQFF
TRBD2,few,TRBJ2-3,TRBV5-4,TGTGCCAGCAGCTCTCTCTTAGCGGGGGGCACAGATACGCAGTATTTT,CASSSLLAGGTDTQYF
.,.,TRBJ2-4,TRBV18,TGTGCCAGCTCACCCCAGAGGCGGGACAGTAAAAACATTCAGTACTTC,CASSPQRRDSKNIQYF
TRBD1,few,TRBJ1-2,TRBV27,TGTGCCAGCAGTTCCGGACAGGAGTATGGCTACACCTTC,CASSSGQEYGYTF
.,many,TRBJ1-1,TRBV6-1,TGTGCCAGCAGTGCAAGGGAGGGAGCTTTCTTT,CASSAREGAFF
.,.,TRBJ1-4,TRBV19,TGTGCCAGTAGCCTCCGGGACCCCAATTGGGAAAAACTGTTTTTT,CASSLRDPNWEKLFF
.,many,TRBJ1-3,TRBV7-2,TGTGCCAGCAGCTTATACGGAGGCTCTGGAAACACCATATATTTT,CASSLYGGSGNTIYF
.,many,TRBJ2-4,TRBV12-3/TRBV12-4,TGTGCCAGCAGTTTGAGGGGTAGTGGAAACATTCAGTACTTC,CASSLRGSGNIQYF
.,.,TRBJ1-1,TRBV5-4,TGTGCCAGCAGCCCTAGGACAGCTGTGAACACTGAAGCTTTCTTT,CASSPRTAVNTEAFF
.,many,TRBJ2-5,TRBV20-1,TGCAGTGCTAGGAGGGCGGGGGAGACCCAGTACTTC,CSARRAGETQYF
.,few,TRBJ2-1,TRBV3-1,TGTGCCAGCCGCTGGGGGGCCCACAATGAGCAGTTCTTC,CASRWGAHNEQFF
.,many,TRBJ1-2,TRBV18,TGTGCCAGCTCACCACTAAGGGGTGGCTACACCTTC,CASSPLRGGYTF
.,many,TRBJ1-1,TRBV5-1,TGCGCCAGCAGCTGGGGACCAGTGAACACTGAAGCTTTCTTT,CASSWGPVNTEAFF
TRBD1,many,TRBJ1-5,TRBV7-2,TGTGCCAGCAGCTTAACCGGGACAGGCGATCAGCCCCAGCATTTT,CASSLTGTGDQPQHF
.,.,TRBJ2-1,TRBV15,TGTGCCACCAGCAGACTAAACAATGAGCAGTTCTTC,CATSRLNNEQFF
.,.,TRBJ1-5,TRBV6-5,TGTGCCAGCGGGATTTCGAGTAACCAGCCCCAGCATTTT,CASGISSNQPQHF
TRBD2,many,TRBJ2-1,TRBV7-2,TGTGCCAGCAGCTTAGGGGGTAGCGGGGGACACAATGAGCAGTTCTTC,CASSLGGSGGHNEQFF
.,few,TRBJ2-5,TRBV7-2,TGTGCCAGCACCCAGAATGTGGGGAGTTTGGAGACCCAGTACTTC,CASTQNVGSLETQYF
.,few,TRBJ1-6,TRBV6-5,TGTGCCAGCAGCTACGGAGACGGATTTGCCGGGGGTGAGTCACCCCTCCACTTT,CASSYGDGFAGGESPLHF
TRBD1,many,TRBJ1-4,TRBV7-7,TGTGCTAGCAGCCCGACAGGGGGGAATGAAAAACTGTTTTTT,CASSPTGGNEKLFF
.,many,TRBJ1-2,TRBV12-3/TRBV12-4,TGTGCCAGCAGTGGGGGGCAGGGCCACCTCATCTATGGCTACACCTTC,CASSGGQGHLIYGYTF
TRBD2,many,TRBJ2-1,TRBV7-6,TGTGCCAGCAGCTTAGTTTCGGGGGGGCGGCAGTTCTTC,CASSLVSGGRQFF